These T cell receptor beta chains were read from a single sample in a study of blood T cell repertoires in COVID-19. The data were produced by immunoSEQ multiplex PCR, yet TCRdb's version contains in-frame clones alone and is incomplete. The sample contains a few hundred thousand clones, approximately 88% of which appear only once. The sample consisted of peripheral blood. The receptors derive from a woman younger than 45 who had recovered from COVID-19. Both conserved end residues are part of each CDR3. The order of the fields is clone size, V gene, D gene, CDR3 length, J gene, CDR3 protein, CDR3 DNA. A D gene is named only where the DNA matches it firmly. Rows give clone size only sometimes, using once, few, many, or a class for an expanded clone.

-	TRBV12-3/TRBV12-4	-	13	TRBJ1-5	CASRRDINQPQHF	TGTGCCAGCAGGAGGGACATCAATCAGCCCCAGCATTTT
-	TRBV19	-	16	TRBJ1-4	CASSTLVVAGVEKLFF	TGTGCCAGTAGTACATTGGTGGTGGCAGGGGTGGAAAAACTGTTTTTT
-	TRBV19	-	17	TRBJ2-6	CASSTQSLGAGANVLTF	TGTGCCAGTAGTACCCAGAGTCTAGGGGCCGGGGCCAACGTCCTGACTTTC
-	TRBV6-1	TRBD2	16	TRBJ2-7	CASSAWTSGGDYEQYF	TGTGCCAGCAGTGCATGGACTAGCGGGGGGGACTACGAGCAGTACTTC
-	TRBV29-1	-	14	TRBJ1-1	CSVEVVQANTEAFF	TGCAGCGTTGAAGTCGTCCAAGCGAACACTGAAGCTTTCTTT
-	TRBV27	-	14	TRBJ2-1	CASSFMRAYNEQFF	TGTGCCAGCAGTTTTATGAGGGCTTACAATGAGCAGTTCTTC
-	TRBV6-2/TRBV6-3	-	14	TRBJ1-1	CASSQTGLNTEAFF	TGTGCCAGCAGCCAGACAGGTTTGAACACTGAAGCTTTCTTT
once	TRBV20-1	-	15	TRBJ2-5	CSASRTVPFQETQYF	TGCAGTGCTAGTCGGACAGTACCATTTCAAGAGACCCAGTACTTC
once	TRBV10-3	TRBD1	14	TRBJ2-7	CAISSGTGDYEQYF	TGTGCCATCAGTTCCGGGACAGGGGACTACGAGCAGTACTTC
-	TRBV27	TRBD1	15	TRBJ1-6	CASSFLDRTNSPLHF	TGTGCCAGCAGTTTCTTGGACAGGACAAATTCACCCCTCCACTTT
-	TRBV29-1	-	13	TRBJ2-3	CSVGMGVTDTQYF	TGCAGCGTAGGTATGGGAGTCACAGATACGCAGTATTTT
-	TRBV7-2	-	15	TRBJ1-5	CASSPRSEGDQPQHF	TGTGCCAGCAGCCCCAGATCAGAGGGGGACCAGCCCCAGCATTTT
-	TRBV6-2/TRBV6-3	TRBD1	15	TRBJ1-2	CASSVPGQGWYGYTF	TGTGCCAGCAGTGTCCCGGGACAGGGCTGGTATGGCTACACCTTC
-	TRBV9	TRBD2	14	TRBJ2-2	CASSSGGESGELFF	TGTGCCAGCAGTAGCGGGGGGGAATCCGGGGAGCTGTTTTTT
-	TRBV4-1	-	15	TRBJ1-1	CASSQGDFSPLKAFF	TGCGCCAGCAGCCAAGGAGACTTCTCTCCATTGAAAGCTTTCTTT
-	TRBV19	-	12	TRBJ2-3	CASGGGHYTQYF	TGTGCAAGTGGGGGGGGACACTACACGCAGTATTTT
-	TRBV24-1	TRBD1	17	TRBJ2-2	CATSDPSGQAPTGELFF	TGTGCCACCAGTGATCCCTCGGGACAGGCCCCAACCGGGGAGCTGTTTTTT
-	TRBV3-1/TRBV3-2	-	18	TRBJ2-4	CASSQLIGDTRAKNIQYF	TGTGCCAGCAGCCAGCTAATAGGGGATACGCGGGCCAAAAACATTCAGTACTTC
-	TRBV7-8	-	14	TRBJ2-4	CASSLDPPERDQYF	TGTGCCAGCAGCTTAGATCCCCCGGAGAGGGATCAGTACTTC
-	TRBV14	TRBD1	18	TRBJ2-7	CASSQFKGSGTGDYEQYF	TGTGCCAGCAGCCAATTTAAAGGGTCAGGGACAGGAGACTACGAGCAGTACTTC
-	TRBV6-5	TRBD1	15	TRBJ1-2	CASSRPGQGNYGYTF	TGTGCCAGCAGCCGACCGGGACAGGGGAACTATGGCTACACCTTC
-	TRBV2	-	12	TRBJ2-3	CASSYSPDTQYF	TGTGCCAGCAGTTACTCCCCGGATACGCAGTATTTT
-	TRBV28	-	14	TRBJ2-7	CASRVLGHSYEQYF	TGTGCCAGCAGGGTCCTGGGACACTCCTACGAGCAGTACTTC
-	TRBV19	-	14	TRBJ1-2	CATSGRSPNYGYTF	TGTGCCACCTCGGGGAGGAGCCCTAACTATGGCTACACCTTC
-	TRBV6-5	-	13	TRBJ1-5	CASSPGPEQPQHF	TGTGCCAGCAGCCCAGGGCCGGAACAGCCCCAGCATTTT